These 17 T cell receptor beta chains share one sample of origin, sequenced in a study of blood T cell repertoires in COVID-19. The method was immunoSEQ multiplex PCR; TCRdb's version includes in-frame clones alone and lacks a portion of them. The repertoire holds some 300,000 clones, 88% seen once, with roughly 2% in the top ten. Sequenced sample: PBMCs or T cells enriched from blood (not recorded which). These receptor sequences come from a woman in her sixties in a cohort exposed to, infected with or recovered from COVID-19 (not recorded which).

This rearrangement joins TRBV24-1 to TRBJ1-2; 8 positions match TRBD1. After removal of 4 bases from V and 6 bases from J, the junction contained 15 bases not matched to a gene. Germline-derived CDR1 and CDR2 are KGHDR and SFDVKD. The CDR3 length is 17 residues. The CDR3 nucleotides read TGTGCCACCAGTGACCCCTCCCCGCAGGGGGCGAGGAATGGCTACACCTTC. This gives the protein CATSDPSPQGARNGYTF.

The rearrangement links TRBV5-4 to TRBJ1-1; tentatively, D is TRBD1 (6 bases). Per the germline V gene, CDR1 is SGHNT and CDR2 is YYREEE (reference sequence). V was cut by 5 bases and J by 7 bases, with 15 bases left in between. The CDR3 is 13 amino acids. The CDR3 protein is CASRLNRASEAFF. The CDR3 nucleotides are TGTGCCAGCAGACTGAACAGGGCCAGTGAAGCTTTCTTT.

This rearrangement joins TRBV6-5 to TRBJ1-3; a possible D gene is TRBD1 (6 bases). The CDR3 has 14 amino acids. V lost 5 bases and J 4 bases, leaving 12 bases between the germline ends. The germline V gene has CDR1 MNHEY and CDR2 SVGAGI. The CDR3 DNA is TGTGCCAGCAGTACAGGGTCAGCCGGAAACACCATATATTTT. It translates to CASSTGSAGNTIYF.

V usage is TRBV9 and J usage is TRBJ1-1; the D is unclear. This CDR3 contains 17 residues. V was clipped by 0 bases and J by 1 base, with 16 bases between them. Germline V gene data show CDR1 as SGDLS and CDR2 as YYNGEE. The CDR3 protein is CASSVAPAPTENTEAFF. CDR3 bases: TGTGCCAGCAGCGTAGCCCCGGCCCCTACAGAGAACACTGAAGCTTTCTTT.

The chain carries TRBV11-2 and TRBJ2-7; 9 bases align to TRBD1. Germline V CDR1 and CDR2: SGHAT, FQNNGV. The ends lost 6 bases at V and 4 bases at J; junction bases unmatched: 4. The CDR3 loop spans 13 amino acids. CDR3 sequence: CASSSGTGYEQYF. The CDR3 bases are TGTGCCAGCAGTTCCGGGACAGGGTACGAGCAGTACTTC.

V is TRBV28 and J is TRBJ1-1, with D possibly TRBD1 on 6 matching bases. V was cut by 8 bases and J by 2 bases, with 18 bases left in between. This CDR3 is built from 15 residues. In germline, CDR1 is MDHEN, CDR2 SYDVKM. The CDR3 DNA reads TGTGCCAGCCGTAGCGGGACAATTGAAAACACTGAAGCTTTCTTT. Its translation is CASRSGTIENTEAFF.

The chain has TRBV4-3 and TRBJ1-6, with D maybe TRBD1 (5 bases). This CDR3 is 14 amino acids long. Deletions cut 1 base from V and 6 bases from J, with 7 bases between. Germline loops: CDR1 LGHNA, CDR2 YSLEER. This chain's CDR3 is CASSQAGVNSPLHF. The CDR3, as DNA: TGCGCCAGCAGCCAAGCGGGGGTTAATTCACCCCTCCACTTT.

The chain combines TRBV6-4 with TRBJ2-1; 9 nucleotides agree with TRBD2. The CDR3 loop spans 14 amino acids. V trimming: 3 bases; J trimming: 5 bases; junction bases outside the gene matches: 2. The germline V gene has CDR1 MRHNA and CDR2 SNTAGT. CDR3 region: CASSDSGGNNEQFF. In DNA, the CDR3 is TGTGCCAGCAGTGATAGCGGGGGTAACAATGAGCAGTTCTTC.

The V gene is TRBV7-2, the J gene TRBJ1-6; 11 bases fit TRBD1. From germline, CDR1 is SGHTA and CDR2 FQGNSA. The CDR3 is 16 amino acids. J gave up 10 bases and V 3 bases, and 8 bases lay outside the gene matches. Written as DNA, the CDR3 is TGTGCCAGCAGCTTGGGACAGGGGGGAAGAGGATCACCCCTCCACTTT. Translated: CASSLGQGGRGSPLHF.

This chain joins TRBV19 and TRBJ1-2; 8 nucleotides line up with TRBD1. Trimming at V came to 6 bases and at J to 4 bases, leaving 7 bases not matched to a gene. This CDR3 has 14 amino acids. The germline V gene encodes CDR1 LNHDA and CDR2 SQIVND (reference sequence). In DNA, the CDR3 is TGTGCCAGTAGATTTCGGACAGGGCCCTATGGCTACACCTTC. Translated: CASRFRTGPYGYTF.

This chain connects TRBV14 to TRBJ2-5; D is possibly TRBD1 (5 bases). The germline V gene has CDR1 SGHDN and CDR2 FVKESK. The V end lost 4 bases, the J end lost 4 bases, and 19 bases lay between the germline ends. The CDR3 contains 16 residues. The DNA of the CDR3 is TGTGCCAGCAGCCCCCTAACCTTGGCAGGGATAGAGACCCAGTACTTC. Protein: CASSPLTLAGIETQYF.

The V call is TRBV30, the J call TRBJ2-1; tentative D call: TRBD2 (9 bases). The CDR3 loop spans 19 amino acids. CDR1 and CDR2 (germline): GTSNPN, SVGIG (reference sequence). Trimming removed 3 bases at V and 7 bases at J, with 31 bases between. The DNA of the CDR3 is TGTGCCTGGAGCAGAAGGACAGGGTTGTGGCGGGAGGGCCGGAATGAGCAGTTCTTC. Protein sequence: CAWSRRTGLWREGRNEQFF. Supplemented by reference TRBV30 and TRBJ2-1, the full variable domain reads SQTIHQWPATLVQPVGSPLSLECTVEGTSNPNLYWYRQAAGRGLQLLFYSVGIGQISSEVPQNLSASRPQDRQFILSSKKLLLSDSGFYLCAWSRRTGLWREGRNEQFFGPGTRLTVL.

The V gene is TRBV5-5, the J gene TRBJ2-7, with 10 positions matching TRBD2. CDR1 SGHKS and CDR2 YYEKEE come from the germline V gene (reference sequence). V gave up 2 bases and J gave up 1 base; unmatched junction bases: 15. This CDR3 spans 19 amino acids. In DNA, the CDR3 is TGTGCCAGCAGCTTTATGGCCGCCGGTGGACTAGCGGTATCCTACGAGCAGTACTTC. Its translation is CASSFMAAGGLAVSYEQYF.

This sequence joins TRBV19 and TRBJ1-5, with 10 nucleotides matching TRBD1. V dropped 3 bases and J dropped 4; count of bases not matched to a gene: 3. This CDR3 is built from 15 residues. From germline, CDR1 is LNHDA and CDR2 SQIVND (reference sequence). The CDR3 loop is CASSMRDRGNQPQHF. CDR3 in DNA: TGTGCCAGTAGTATGCGGGACAGGGGTAATCAGCCCCAGCATTTT.

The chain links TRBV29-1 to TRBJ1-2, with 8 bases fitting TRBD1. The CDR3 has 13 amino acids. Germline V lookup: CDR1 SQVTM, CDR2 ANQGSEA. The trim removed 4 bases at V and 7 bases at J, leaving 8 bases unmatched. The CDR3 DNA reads TGCAGCGTTGGGACAGGGTACCGGTCTGGCTACACCTTC. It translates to CSVGTGYRSGYTF. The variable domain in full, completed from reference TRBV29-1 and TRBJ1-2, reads SAVISQKPSRDICQRGTSLTIQCQVDSQVTMMFWYRQQPGQSLTLIATANQGSEATYESGFVIDKFPISRPNLTFSTLTVSNMSPEDSSIYLCSVGTGYRSGYTFGSGTRLTVV.

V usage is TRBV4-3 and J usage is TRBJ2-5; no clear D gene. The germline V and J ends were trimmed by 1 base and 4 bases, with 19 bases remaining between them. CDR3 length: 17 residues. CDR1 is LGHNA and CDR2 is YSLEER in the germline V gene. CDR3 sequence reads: CASSQAINSLERETQYF. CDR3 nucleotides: TGCGCCAGCAGCCAAGCAATAAATAGCCTGGAGAGAGAGACCCAGTACTTC.

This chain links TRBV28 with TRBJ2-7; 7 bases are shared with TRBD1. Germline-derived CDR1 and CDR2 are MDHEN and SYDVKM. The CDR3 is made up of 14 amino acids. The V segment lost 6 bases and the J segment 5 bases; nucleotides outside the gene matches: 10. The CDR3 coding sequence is TGTGCCAGCAGCCTTACCCGGGACAGCCACGAGCAGTACTTC. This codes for CASSLTRDSHEQYF.